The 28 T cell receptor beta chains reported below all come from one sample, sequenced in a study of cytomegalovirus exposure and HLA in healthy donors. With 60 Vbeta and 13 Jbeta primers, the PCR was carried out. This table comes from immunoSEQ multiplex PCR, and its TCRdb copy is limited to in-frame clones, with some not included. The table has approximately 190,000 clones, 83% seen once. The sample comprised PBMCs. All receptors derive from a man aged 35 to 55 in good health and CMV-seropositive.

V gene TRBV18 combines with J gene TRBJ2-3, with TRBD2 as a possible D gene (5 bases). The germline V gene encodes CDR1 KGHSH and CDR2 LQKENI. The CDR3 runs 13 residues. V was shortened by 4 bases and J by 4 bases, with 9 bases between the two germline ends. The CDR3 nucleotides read TGTGCCAGCTCACTCTCGGAGGCAGATACGCAGTATTTT. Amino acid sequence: CASSLSEADTQYF.

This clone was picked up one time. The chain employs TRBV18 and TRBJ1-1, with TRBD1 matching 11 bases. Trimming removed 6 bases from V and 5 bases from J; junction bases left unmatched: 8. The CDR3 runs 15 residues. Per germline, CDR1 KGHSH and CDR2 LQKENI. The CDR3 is CASSQSGTGGTEAFF. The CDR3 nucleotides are TGTGCCAGCTCGCAATCCGGGACAGGGGGGACTGAAGCTTTCTTT.

The CDR3 region has the DNA TGTGCCTGGAGCGAAGGCGGGGGAAAGGGGAATGAGCAGTTCTTC. Protein sequence: CAWSEGGGKGNEQFF. The chain recombines TRBV30 with TRBJ2-1; 7 bases line up with TRBD2. Germline V gives CDR1 GTSNPN, CDR2 SVGIG (reference sequence). The CDR3 length is 15 residues. Trimming removed 3 bases from V and 7 bases from J; junction bases left unmatched: 12.

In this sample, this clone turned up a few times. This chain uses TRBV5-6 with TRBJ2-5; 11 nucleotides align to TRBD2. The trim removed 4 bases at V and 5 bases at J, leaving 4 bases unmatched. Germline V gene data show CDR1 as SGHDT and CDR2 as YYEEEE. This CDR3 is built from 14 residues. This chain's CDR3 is CASSNPSGGETQYF. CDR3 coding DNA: TGTGCCAGCAGCAACCCTAGCGGGGGGGAGACCCAGTACTTC.

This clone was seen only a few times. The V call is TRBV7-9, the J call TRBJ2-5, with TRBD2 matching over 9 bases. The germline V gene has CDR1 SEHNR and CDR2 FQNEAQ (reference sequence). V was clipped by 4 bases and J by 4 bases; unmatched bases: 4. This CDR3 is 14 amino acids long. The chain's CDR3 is CASSSLAGVETQYF. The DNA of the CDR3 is TGTGCCAGCAGCTCATTAGCGGGAGTAGAGACCCAGTACTTC.

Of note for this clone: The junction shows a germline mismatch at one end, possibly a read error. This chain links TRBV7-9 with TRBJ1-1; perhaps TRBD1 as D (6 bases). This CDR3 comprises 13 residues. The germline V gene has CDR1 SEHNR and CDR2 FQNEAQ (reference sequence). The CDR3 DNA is TGTTCCAGCAGCTTCCAGGGGCCCACTGAAGCTTTCTTT. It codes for CSSSFQGPTEAFF. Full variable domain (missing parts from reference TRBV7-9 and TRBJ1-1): DTGVSQNPRHKITKRGQNVTFRCDPISEHNRLYWYRQTLGQGPEFLTYFQNEAQLEKSRLLSDRFSAERPKGSFSTLEIQRTEQGDSAMYLCSSSFQGPTEAFFGQGTRLTVV.

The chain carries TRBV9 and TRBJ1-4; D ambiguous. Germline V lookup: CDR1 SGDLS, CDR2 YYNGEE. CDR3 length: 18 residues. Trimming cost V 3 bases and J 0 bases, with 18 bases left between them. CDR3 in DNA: TGTGCCAGCAGCGAGACTCCGGGAACAGCAGCAACTAATGAAAAACTGTTTTTT. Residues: CASSETPGTAATNEKLFF.

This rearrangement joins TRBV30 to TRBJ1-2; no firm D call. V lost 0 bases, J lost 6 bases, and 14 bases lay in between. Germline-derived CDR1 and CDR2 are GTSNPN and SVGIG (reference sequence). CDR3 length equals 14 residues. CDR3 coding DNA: TGTGCCTGGAGTGTGACACGGGGATGGGATGGCTACACCTTC. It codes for CAWSVTRGWDGYTF.

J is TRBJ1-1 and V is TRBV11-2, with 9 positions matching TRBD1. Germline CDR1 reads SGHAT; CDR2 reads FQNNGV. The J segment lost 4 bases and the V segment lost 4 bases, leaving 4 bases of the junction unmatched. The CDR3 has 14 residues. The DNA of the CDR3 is TGTGCCAGCAGCTCGGGGACAGGGCGCACTGAAGCTTTCTTT. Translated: CASSSGTGRTEAFF.

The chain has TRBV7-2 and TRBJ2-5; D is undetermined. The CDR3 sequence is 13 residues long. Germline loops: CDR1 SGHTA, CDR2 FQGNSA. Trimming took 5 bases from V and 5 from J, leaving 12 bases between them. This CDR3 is CASSRRKRETQYF. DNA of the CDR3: TGTGCCAGCAGCCGCCGAAAGAGGGAGACCCAGTACTTC.

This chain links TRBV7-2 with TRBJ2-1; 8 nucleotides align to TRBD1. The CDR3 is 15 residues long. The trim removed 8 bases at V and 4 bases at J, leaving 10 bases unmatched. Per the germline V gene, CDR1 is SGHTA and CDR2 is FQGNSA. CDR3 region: CASRSDRGPYNEQFF. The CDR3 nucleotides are TGTGCCAGCCGGAGCGACAGGGGTCCATACAATGAGCAGTTCTTC.

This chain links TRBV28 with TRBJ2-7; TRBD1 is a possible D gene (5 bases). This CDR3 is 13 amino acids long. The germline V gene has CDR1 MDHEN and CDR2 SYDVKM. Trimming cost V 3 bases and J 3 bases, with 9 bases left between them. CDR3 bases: TGTGCCAGCAGTTTCCCCGACAGCTACGAGCAGTACTTC. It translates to CASSFPDSYEQYF. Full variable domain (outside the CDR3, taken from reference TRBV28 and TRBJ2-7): DVKVTQSSRYLVKRTGEKVFLECVQDMDHENMFWYRQDPGLGLRLIYFSYDVKMKEKGDIPEGYSVSREKKERFSLILESASTNQTSMYLCASSFPDSYEQYFGPGTRLTVT.

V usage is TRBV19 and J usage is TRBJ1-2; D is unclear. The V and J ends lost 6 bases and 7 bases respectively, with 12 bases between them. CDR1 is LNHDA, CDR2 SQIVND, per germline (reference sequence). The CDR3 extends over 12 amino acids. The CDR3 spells CASRIGVSGYTF. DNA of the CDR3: TGTGCCAGTAGAATCGGAGTTTCTGGCTACACCTTC.

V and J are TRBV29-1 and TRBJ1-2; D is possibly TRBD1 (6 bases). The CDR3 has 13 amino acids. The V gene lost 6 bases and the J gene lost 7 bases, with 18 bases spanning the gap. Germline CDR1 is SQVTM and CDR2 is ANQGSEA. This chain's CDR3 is CSVLQGPIIGYTF. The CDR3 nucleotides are TGCAGCGTGTTACAGGGCCCTATCATTGGCTACACCTTC.

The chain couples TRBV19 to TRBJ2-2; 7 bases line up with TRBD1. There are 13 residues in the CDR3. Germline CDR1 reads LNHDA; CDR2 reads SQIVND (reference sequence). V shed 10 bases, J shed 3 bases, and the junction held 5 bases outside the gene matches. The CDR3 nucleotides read TGTGCCATCCGGGACAGATACACCGGGGAGCTGTTTTTT. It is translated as CAIRDRYTGELFF.

Written as DNA, the CDR3 is TGTGCCAGCAGCTTAGTGTCAGATAAAGCTAACTATGGCTACACCTTC. Its protein is CASSLVSDKANYGYTF. The chain is built from TRBV7-2 and TRBJ1-2; D is undetermined. Per the germline V gene, CDR1 is SGHTA and CDR2 is FQGNSA. The CDR3 sequence is 16 residues long. The V and J ends lost 1 base and 0 bases respectively, with 12 bases between them. Combining the CDR3 with reference TRBV7-2 and TRBJ1-2 gives the whole variable domain GAGVSQSPSNKVTEKGKDVELRCDPISGHTALYWYRQSLGQGLEFLIYFQGNSAPDKSGLPSDRFSAERTGGSVSTLTIQRTQQEDSAVYLCASSLVSDKANYGYTFGSGTRLTVV.

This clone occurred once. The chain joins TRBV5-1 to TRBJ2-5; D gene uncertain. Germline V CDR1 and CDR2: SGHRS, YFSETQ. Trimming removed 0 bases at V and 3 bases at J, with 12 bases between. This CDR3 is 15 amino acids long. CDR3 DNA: TGCGCCAGCAGCTTGGGGTTCTGGTCAGAAGAGACCCAGTACTTC. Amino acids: CASSLGFWSEETQYF.

CDR3 sequence reads: CASSAGDLGYEQYF. The CDR3 bases are TGTGCCAGCAGCGCCGGGGATCTTGGGTACGAGCAGTACTTC. The rearrangement links TRBV9 to TRBJ2-7, with D maybe TRBD2 (5 bases). V was pared by 3 bases and J by 4 bases, with 14 bases between. The germline V gene encodes CDR1 SGDLS and CDR2 YYNGEE. The CDR3 consists of 14 residues.

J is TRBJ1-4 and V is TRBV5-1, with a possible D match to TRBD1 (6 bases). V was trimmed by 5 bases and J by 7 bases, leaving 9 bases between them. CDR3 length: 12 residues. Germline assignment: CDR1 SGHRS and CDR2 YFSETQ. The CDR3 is CASSPQGEKLFF. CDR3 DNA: TGCGCCAGCAGTCCACAGGGTGAAAAACTGTTTTTT.

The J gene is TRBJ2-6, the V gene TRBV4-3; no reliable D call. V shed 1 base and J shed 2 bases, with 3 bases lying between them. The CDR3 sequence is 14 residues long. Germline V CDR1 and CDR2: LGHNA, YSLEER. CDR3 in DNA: TGCGCCAGCAGCCAAGTAACTGGGGCCAACGTCCTGACTTTC. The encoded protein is CASSQVTGANVLTF.

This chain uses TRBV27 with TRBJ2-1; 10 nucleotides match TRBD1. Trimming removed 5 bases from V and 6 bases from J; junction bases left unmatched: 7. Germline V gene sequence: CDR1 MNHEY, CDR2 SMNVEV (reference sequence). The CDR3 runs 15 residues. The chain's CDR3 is CASSVLGQGVNEQFF. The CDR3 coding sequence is TGTGCCAGCAGTGTCCTCGGACAGGGGGTCAATGAGCAGTTCTTC.

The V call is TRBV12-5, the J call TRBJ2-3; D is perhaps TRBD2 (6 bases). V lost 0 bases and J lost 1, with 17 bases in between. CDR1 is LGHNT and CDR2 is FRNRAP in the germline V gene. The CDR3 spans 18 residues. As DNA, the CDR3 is TGTGCTAGTGGTTTGGTAGAAAAAGGCGGGATCGGCACAGATACGCAGTATTTT. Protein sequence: CASGLVEKGGIGTDTQYF.

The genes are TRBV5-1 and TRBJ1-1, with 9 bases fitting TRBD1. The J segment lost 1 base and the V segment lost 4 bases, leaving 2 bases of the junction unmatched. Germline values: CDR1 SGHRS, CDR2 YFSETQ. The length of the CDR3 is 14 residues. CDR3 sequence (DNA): TGCGCCAGCAGCGTACAGGGGGCGAACACTGAAGCTTTCTTT. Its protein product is CASSVQGANTEAFF.

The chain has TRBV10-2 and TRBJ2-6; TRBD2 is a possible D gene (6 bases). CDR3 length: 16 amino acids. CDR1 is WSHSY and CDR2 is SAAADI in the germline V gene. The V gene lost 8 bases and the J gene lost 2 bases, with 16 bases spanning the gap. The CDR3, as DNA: TGCGCCAGCTTAGGACTAAACCACGCTGGGGCCAACGTCCTGACTTTC. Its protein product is CASLGLNHAGANVLTF.

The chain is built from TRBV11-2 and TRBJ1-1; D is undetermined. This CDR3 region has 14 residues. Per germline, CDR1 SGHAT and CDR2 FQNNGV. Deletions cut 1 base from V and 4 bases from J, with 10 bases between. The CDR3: CASSLGGRSTEAFF. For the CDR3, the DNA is TGTGCCAGCAGCTTAGGAGGCCGGAGCACTGAAGCTTTCTTT.

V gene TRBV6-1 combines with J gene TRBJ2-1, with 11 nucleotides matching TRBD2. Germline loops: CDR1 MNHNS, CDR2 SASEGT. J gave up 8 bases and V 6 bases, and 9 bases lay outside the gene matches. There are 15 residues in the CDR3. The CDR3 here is CASRVLAGAGDEQFF. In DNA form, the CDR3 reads TGTGCCAGCAGAGTACTAGCGGGAGCTGGCGATGAGCAGTTCTTC.

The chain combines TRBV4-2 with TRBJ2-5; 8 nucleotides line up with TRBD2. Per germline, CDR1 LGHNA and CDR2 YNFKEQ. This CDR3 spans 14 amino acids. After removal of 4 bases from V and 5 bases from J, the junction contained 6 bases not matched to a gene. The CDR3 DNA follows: TGTGCCAGCAGCCCCCGGGAGGGGCGGGAGACCCAGTACTTC. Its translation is CASSPREGRETQYF.

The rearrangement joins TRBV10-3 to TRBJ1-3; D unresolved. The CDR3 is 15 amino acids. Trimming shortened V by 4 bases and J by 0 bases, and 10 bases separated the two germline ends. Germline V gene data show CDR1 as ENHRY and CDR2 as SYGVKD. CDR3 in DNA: TGTGCCATCAGTGGGGCCGATTTCTCTGGAAACACCATATATTTT. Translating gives CAISGADFSGNTIYF.